Following are 26 T cell receptor beta chains from one sample sequenced in a study of T cells after yellow fever vaccination (dated by TCRdb to between 2018 and 2021). The library was produced with 5' RACE. TCRdb records Illumina NovaSeq 6000 as the sequencer. TCRdb redid the processing of the public reads, applying fastp at Q25 and MiXCR, and retained in-frame beta chains. Rows are combined by CDR3 protein, so each entry shows the most common genes and DNA. The sample table records 100,000 to 150,000 distinct CDR3 sequences; roughly 10% of these occur just once. The leading ten clones occupy roughly 43% of the sample. Per the publication, the treatment or condition label means: live attenuated yellow fever vaccine strain. Material: CD8+ T cells sorted from PBMCs, obtained on the day of the yellow fever booster vaccination. Receptor source: a young man who received the YFV17D yellow fever vaccine.

This chain connects TRBV7-2 to TRBJ2-7, with 7 bases aligning to TRBD2. This CDR3 has 13 residues. The V and J ends lost 4 bases and 2 bases, in that order; junction bases with no gene match: 2. CDR1 and CDR2 (germline): SGHTA, FQGNSA. Here the CDR3 DNA reads TGTGCCAGCAGCTACACTAGCGCCTACGAGCAGTACTTC. The encoded protein is CASSYTSAYEQYF.

This clonotype has only a few counts. The rearrangement links TRBV5-1 to TRBJ2-1; 14 bases fit TRBD2. Germline V gene data show CDR1 as SGHRS and CDR2 as YFSETQ. The trim removed 4 bases at V and 7 bases at J, leaving 10 bases unmatched. There are 17 residues in the CDR3. The CDR3 loop is CASSAGTSGGIKNEQFF. CDR3 coding DNA: TGCGCCAGCAGCGCCGGGACTAGCGGGGGAATAAAGAATGAGCAGTTCTTC. Full variable domain (remainder filled in from reference TRBV5-1 and TRBJ2-1): KAGVTQTPRYLIKTRGQQVTLSCSPISGHRSVSWYQQTPGQGLQFLFEYFSETQRNKGNFPGRFSGRQFSNSRSEMNVSTLELGDSALYLCASSAGTSGGIKNEQFFGPGTRLTVL.

This clonotype has only a few counts. The chain couples TRBV7-8 to TRBJ2-1; 7 bases are a match to TRBD2. The V segment lost 1 base and the J segment 6 bases; nucleotides outside the gene matches: 12. The germline CDR1 and CDR2 sequences are SGHVS and FQNEAQ. CDR3 length: 17 residues. CDR3 bases: TGTGCCAGCAGCTTAGATGTACTAGCGACCACAAGCAATGAGCAGTTCTTC. Residues: CASSLDVLATTSNEQFF. Based on the CDR3 plus reference TRBV7-8 and TRBJ2-1, the full variable domain is GAGVSQSPRYKVAKRGQDVALRCDPISGHVSLFWYQQALGQGPEFLTYFQNEAQLDKSGLPSDRFFAERPEGSVSTLKIQRTQQEDSAVYLCASSLDVLATTSNEQFFGPGTRLTVL.

This clonotype was detected ten times or more. This sequence joins TRBV4-1 and TRBJ1-5, with D uncertain. The V end lost 4 bases, the J end lost 5 bases, and 12 bases lay between the germline ends. Germline V gives CDR1 MGHRA, CDR2 YSYEKL. The CDR3 totals 14 residues. CDR3 nucleotides: TGCGCCAGCAGCCGAAGCGGGTCGCATCAGCCCCAGCATTTT. It yields the protein CASSRSGSHQPQHF.

This clonotype has more than one count but fewer than ten. The chain links TRBV14 to TRBJ2-7; D unclear. Deletions cut 4 bases from V and 6 bases from J, with 16 bases between. The germline V gene encodes CDR1 SGHDN and CDR2 FVKESK. The CDR3 totals 14 residues. The CDR3, as DNA: TGTGCCAGCAGCCGAAAACAGCGACCGGGCGAGCAGTACTTC. As protein: CASSRKQRPGEQYF.

The table lists this clonotype with a few counts. The gene calls are TRBV15 and TRBJ2-7, with D maybe TRBD1 (6 bases). Germline V gives CDR1 LNHNV, CDR2 YYDKDF (reference sequence). The CDR3 has 14 amino acids. The V end was cut by 10 bases, the J end by 1 base, with 17 bases between. CDR3 sequence reads: CAKEASGDSYEQYV. The DNA for the CDR3 is TGTGCCAAAGAGGCCTCAGGGGATTCCTACGAGCAGTACGTC.

The chain has TRBV12-3 or TRBV12-4 and TRBJ1-1; D unclear. Between the trimmed V and J ends, which lost 5 bases and 2 bases, there was a span of 15 bases. The length of the CDR3 is 15 residues. CDR3 region: CASSLPTVTNTEAFF. The CDR3 bases are TGTGCCAGCAGTCTACCGACGGTTACCAACACTGAAGCTTTCTTT.

The table lists this clonotype with many counts. The gene calls are TRBV4-1 and TRBJ1-4; D gene ambiguous. The CDR3 sequence is 14 residues long. The ends were cut back, 5 bases at V and 7 bases at J, with 14 bases in the middle. The germline V gene encodes CDR1 MGHRA and CDR2 YSYEKL. CDR3 amino acids: CASSERGVSEKLFF. The CDR3 nucleotides are TGCGCCAGCAGCGAACGGGGTGTGAGTGAAAAACTGTTTTTT.

This clonotype was seen a few times. This sequence joins TRBV3-1 and TRBJ2-6; the D is unclear. V was clipped by 5 bases and J by 0 bases, with 11 bases between them. Germline V gene lookup returns CDR1 LGHDT and CDR2 YNNKEL (reference sequence). The CDR3 covers 16 residues. CDR3 region: CASSTTPLSGANVLTF. The DNA for the CDR3 is TGTGCCAGCAGCACGACTCCTCTCTCTGGGGCCAACGTCCTGACTTTC.

The chain employs TRBV20-1 and TRBJ2-7, with 7 bases that match TRBD1. The CDR3 contains 11 residues. Looked up from germline, CDR1 is DFQATT and CDR2 is SNEGSKA (reference sequence). Trimming took 5 bases from V and 3 from J; bases not matched to a gene: 1. The DNA of the CDR3 is TGCAGTGCTGGGGACAGCTACGAGCAGTACGTC. This sequence encodes CSAGDSYEQYV.

The V and J genes are TRBV20-1 and TRBJ1-1; 7 nucleotides match TRBD1. The CDR3 is made up of 17 amino acids. The germline V gene has CDR1 DFQATT and CDR2 SNEGSKA (reference sequence). With V trimmed by 0 bases and J by 3 bases, 13 bases remained unmatched. CDR3: CSARDRDSLIVDTEAFF. In nucleotides, the CDR3 is TGCAGTGCTAGAGATCGGGACAGCCTTATAGTGGACACTGAAGCTTTCTTT.

This clonotype was seen a few times. The rearrangement uses TRBV3-1 and TRBJ2-1; perhaps D is TRBD1 or TRBD2 (5 bases each). Between the trimmed V and J ends, which lost 4 bases and 9 bases, there was a span of 19 bases. Germline V CDR1 and CDR2: LGHDT, YNNKEL (reference sequence). The length of the CDR3 is 15 residues. The CDR3 here is CASSLRDASGSEQFF. DNA of the CDR3: TGTGCCAGCAGCCTACGGGACGCCAGCGGTTCTGAGCAGTTCTTC.

At least ten counts were recorded for this clonotype. The chain combines TRBV7-2 with TRBJ2-1, with D possibly matching TRBD1 (5 bases). The length of the CDR3 is 18 residues. The ends were cut back, 2 bases at V and 2 bases at J, with 19 bases in the middle. Germline CDR1 reads SGHTA; CDR2 reads FQGNSA. CDR3 loop: CASSLYSTGQGTYNEQFF. CDR3 coding DNA: TGTGCCAGCAGCTTATACTCAACTGGTCAGGGCACCTACAATGAGCAGTTCTTC.

This clonotype was seen ten or more times. V is TRBV12-3 or TRBV12-4 and J is TRBJ2-7; D remains unclear. V was shortened by 8 bases and J by 2 bases, with 13 bases between the two germline ends. The CDR3 covers 13 residues. Here the CDR3 DNA reads TGTGCCAGCTCTAGTAAGACCACCTACGAGCAGTACTTC. It encodes CASSSKTTYEQYF.

This sequence joins TRBV19 and TRBJ2-5; tentatively, D is TRBD1 or TRBD2 (5 bases each). V lost 5 bases, J lost 3 bases, and 10 bases lay in between. The CDR3 covers 13 residues. Germline values: CDR1 LNHDA, CDR2 SQIVND (reference sequence). The chain's CDR3 is CASSDRDEETQYF. In DNA, the CDR3 is TGTGCCAGTAGTGACCGGGACGAAGAGACCCAGTACTTC.

V is TRBV19 and J is TRBJ2-7; 9 bases agree with TRBD2. V was clipped by 3 bases and J by 6 bases; unmatched bases: 3. The V gene's germline CDR1 is LNHDA and CDR2 SQIVND (reference sequence). CDR3 length: 13 amino acids. The CDR3: CASSISAGGEQYV. DNA of the CDR3: TGTGCCAGTAGTATCTCAGCGGGGGGCGAGCAGTACGTC.

The chain uses TRBV11-2 and TRBJ1-3, with D possibly matching TRBD1 (5 bases). Trimming removed 3 bases from V and 4 bases from J, with 19 bases in between. The CDR3 is made up of 17 amino acids. Germline values: CDR1 SGHAT, CDR2 FQNNGV. The CDR3 region has the DNA TGTGCCAGCAGCTTCGGAGACCGGAGTCCAGGGGGAAACACCATATATTTT. Amino acids: CASSFGDRSPGGNTIYF.

This clonotype appeared many times. The chain carries TRBV5-5 and TRBJ1-2; D remains unclear. Germline assignment: CDR1 SGHKS and CDR2 YYEKEE (reference sequence). The CDR3 runs to 14 residues. Trimming removed 4 bases from V and 0 bases from J, with 10 bases in between. CDR3 region: CASSLPGTNYGYTF. In DNA, the CDR3 is TGTGCCAGCAGCCTGCCCGGGACTAACTATGGCTACACCTTC.

The chain is built from TRBV7-9 and TRBJ2-5; TRBD1 or TRBD2 may be the D gene (5 bases each). CDR1 is SEHNR, CDR2 FQNEAQ, per germline (reference sequence). The CDR3 is 13 amino acids. Trimming took 4 bases from V and 5 from J, leaving 11 bases between them. CDR3 nucleotide sequence: TGTGCCAGCAGCTGGGACCCCCGGGAGACCCAGTACTTC. Translated: CASSWDPRETQYF.

This clonotype was detected a few times. The chain couples TRBV7-9 to TRBJ1-3; D gene ambiguous. V lost 3 bases and J lost 2, with 8 bases in between. Germline V gene lookup returns CDR1 SEHNR and CDR2 FQNEAQ (reference sequence). CDR3 size: 14 residues. In DNA form, the CDR3 reads TGTGCCAGCAGCTTCTCCCCAGCTGGAAACACCATATATTTT. Translation gives CASSFSPAGNTIYF.

This chain joins TRBV10-2 and TRBJ1-3; no clear D gene. The CDR3 runs 14 residues. V lost 3 bases to trimming and J lost 0 bases, with 6 bases between them. CDR1 is WSHSY, CDR2 SAAADI, per germline. In DNA form, the CDR3 reads TGCGCCAGCAGTGAAACAAACTCTGGAAACACCATATATTTT. As protein: CASSETNSGNTIYF.

This clonotype was seen a few times. This chain joins TRBV30 and TRBJ1-1, with TRBD1 as a possible D gene (5 bases). Trimming removed 3 bases at V and 5 bases at J, with 13 bases between. This CDR3 spans 13 amino acids. Per germline, CDR1 GTSNPN and CDR2 SVGIG (reference sequence). As DNA, the CDR3 is TGTGCCTGGAGGACGAGGGGTGGGACTGAAGCTTTCTTT. It translates to CAWRTRGGTEAFF.

This clonotype was found many times. The chain couples TRBV29-1 to TRBJ1-2, with a possible D match to TRBD1 (5 bases). Per the germline V gene, CDR1 is SQVTM and CDR2 is ANQGSEA. Between the trimmed V and J ends, which lost 1 base and 4 bases, there was a span of 7 bases. The CDR3 length is 12 residues. CDR3 sequence (DNA): TGCAGCGTTGAAGCAGGGATCTATGGCTACACCTTC. Translated, it gives CSVEAGIYGYTF.

The V call is TRBV4-3, the J call TRBJ2-2; D is ambiguous. Germline V gene data show CDR1 as LGHNA and CDR2 as YSLEER. Deletions cut 1 base from V and 0 bases from J, with 9 bases between. This CDR3 contains 16 residues. Here the CDR3 reads CASSQGGAANTGELFF. CDR3 DNA: TGCGCCAGCAGCCAAGGAGGCGCGGCGAACACCGGGGAGCTGTTTTTT.

This clonotype was counted a few times. The chain employs TRBV11-2 and TRBJ2-1, with 10 bases that match TRBD2. Germline trimming cut 6 bases from V and 0 bases from J; bases unmatched to any gene: 5. Germline lookup yields CDR1 SGHAT and CDR2 FQNNGV. This CDR3 is 16 amino acids long. CDR3 bases: TGTGCCAGCAGTGCTCTAGCGGGGGTCTCCTACAATGAGCAGTTCTTC. Translating it yields CASSALAGVSYNEQFF.

This clonotype was seen only a few times. The chain employs TRBV6-5 and TRBJ1-4; 10 positions agree with TRBD1. The ends lost 6 bases at V and 7 bases at J; junction bases unmatched: 5. Germline V lookup: CDR1 MNHEY, CDR2 SVGAGI. The length of the CDR3 is 14 residues. CDR3 nucleotides: TGTGCCAGCAGATGGGGACAGGGGACTGAAAAACTGTTTTTT. Protein product: CASRWGQGTEKLFF.